A few counts support the clone carrying this TCR beta chain. V gave up 1 base and J gave up 11 bases; unmatched junction bases: 4. The CDR3 sequence is 12 residues long. The germline gives CDR1 SGHRS, CDR2 YFSETQ. This entry belongs to a study of radiotherapy plus CTLA-4 blockade in lung cancer. TCRdb keeps only in-frame clones here, not all; method: immunoSEQ multiplex PCR. The repertoire holds around 45,000 clones, with approximately 67% as singletons. The clonotype comes from a human donor with non-small cell lung cancer who had a partial response to radiotherapy plus ipilimumab. The chain has TRBV5-1 and TRBJ1-1; TRBD1 aligns across 8 bases. This sample comprised peripheral blood, obtained from a patient treated with radiotherapy plus ipilimumab. CDR3 bases: TGCGCCAGCAGCTTGACGACAGGGGACGCTTTCTTT. Amino acids: CASSLTTGDAFF.